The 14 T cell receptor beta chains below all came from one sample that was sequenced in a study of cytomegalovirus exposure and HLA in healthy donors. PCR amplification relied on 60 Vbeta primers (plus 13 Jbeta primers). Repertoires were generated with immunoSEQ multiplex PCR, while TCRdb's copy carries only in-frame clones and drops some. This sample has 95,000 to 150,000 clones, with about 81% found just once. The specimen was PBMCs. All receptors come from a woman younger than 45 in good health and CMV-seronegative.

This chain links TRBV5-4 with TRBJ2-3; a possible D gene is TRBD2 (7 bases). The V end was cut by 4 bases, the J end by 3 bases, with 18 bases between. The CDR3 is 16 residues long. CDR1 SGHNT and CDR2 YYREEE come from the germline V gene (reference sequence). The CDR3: CASSLSRGAGTDTQYF. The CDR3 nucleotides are TGTGCCAGCAGCCTTTCCCGGGGGGCCGGGACAGATACGCAGTATTTT.

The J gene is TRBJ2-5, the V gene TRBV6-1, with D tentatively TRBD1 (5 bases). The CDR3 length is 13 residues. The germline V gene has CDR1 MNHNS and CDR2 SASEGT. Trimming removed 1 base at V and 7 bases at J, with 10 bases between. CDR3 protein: CASSEVRVGTQYF. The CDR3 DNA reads TGTGCCAGCAGTGAAGTCAGGGTGGGGACCCAGTACTTC.

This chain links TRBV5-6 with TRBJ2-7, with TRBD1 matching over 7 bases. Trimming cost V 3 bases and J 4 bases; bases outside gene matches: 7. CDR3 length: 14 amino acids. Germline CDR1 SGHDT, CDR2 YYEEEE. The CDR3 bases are TGTGCCAGCAGCTCCGGGACAGAGACTTACGAGCAGTACTTC. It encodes CASSSGTETYEQYF. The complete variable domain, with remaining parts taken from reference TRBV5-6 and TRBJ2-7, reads DAGVTQSPTHLIKTRGQQVTLRCSPKSGHDTVSWYQQALGQGPQFIFQYYEEEERQRGNFPDRFSGHQFPNYSSELNVNALLLGDSALYLCASSSGTETYEQYFGPGTRLTVT.

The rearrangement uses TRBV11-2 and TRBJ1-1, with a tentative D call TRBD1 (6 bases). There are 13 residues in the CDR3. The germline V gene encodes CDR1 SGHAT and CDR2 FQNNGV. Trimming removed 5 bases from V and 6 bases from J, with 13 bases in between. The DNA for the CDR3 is TGTGCCAGCAGCCCCCAGGGGTGGGCTGAAGCTTTCTTT. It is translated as CASSPQGWAEAFF.

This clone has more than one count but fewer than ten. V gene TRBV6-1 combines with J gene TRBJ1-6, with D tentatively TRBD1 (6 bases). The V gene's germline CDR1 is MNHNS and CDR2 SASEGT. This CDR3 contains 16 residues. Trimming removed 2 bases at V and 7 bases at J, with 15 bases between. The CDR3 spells CASSELQGTRNSPLHF. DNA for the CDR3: TGTGCCAGCAGTGAACTACAGGGAACGCGGAATTCACCCCTCCACTTT.

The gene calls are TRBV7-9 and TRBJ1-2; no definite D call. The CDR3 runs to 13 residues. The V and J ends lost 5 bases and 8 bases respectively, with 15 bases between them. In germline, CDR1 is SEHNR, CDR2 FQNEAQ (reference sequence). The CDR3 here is CASSPSGRGGYTF. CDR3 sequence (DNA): TGTGCCAGCAGCCCTAGTGGTCGAGGGGGCTACACCTTC. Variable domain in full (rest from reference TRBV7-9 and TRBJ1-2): DTGVSQNPRHKITKRGQNVTFRCDPISEHNRLYWYRQTLGQGPEFLTYFQNEAQLEKSRLLSDRFSAERPKGSFSTLEIQRTEQGDSAMYLCASSPSGRGGYTFGSGTRLTVV.

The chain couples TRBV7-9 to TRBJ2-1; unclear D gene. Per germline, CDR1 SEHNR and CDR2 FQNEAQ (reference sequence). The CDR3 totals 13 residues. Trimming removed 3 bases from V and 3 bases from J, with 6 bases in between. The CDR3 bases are TGTGCCAGCAGCTTTACCAGCTACAATGAGCAGTTCTTC. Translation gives CASSFTSYNEQFF.

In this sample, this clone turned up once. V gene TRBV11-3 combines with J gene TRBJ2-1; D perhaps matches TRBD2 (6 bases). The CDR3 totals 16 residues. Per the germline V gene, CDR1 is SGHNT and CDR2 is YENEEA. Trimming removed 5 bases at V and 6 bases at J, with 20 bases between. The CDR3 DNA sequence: TGTGCCAGCAGCCCATACCTAACGGGAGTTATCAATGAGCAGTTCTTC. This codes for CASSPYLTGVINEQFF.

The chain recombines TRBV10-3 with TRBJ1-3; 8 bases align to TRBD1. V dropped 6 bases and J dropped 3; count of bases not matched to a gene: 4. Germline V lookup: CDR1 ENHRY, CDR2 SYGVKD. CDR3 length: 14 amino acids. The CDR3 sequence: CAIRPDRGGNTIYF. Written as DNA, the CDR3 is TGTGCCATCAGGCCCGACAGGGGTGGAAACACCATATATTTT.

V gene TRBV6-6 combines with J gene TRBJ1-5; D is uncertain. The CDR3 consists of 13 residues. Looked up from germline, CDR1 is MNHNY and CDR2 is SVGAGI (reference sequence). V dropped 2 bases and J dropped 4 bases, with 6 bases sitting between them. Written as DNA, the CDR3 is TGTGCCAGCAGTTACGGAGGAAATCAGCCCCAGCATTTT. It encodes CASSYGGNQPQHF.

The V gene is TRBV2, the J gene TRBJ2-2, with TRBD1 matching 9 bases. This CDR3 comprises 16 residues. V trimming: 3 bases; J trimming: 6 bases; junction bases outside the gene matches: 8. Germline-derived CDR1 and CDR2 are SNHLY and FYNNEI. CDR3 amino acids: CASSDGYRGRAGELFF. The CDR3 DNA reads TGTGCCAGCAGTGATGGCTACAGGGGGCGGGCCGGGGAGCTGTTTTTT.

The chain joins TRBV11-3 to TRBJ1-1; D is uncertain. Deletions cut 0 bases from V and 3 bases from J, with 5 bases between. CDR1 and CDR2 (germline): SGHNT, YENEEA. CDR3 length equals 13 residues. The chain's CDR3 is CASSLDLYTEAFF. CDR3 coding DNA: TGTGCCAGCAGCTTAGATCTGTACACTGAAGCTTTCTTT.

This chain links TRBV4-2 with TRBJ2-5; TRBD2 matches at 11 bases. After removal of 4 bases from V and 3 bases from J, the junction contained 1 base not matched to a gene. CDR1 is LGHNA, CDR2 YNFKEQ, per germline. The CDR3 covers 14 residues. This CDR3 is CASSRSGGEETQYF. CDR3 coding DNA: TGTGCCAGCAGCCGTAGCGGGGGGGAAGAGACCCAGTACTTC.

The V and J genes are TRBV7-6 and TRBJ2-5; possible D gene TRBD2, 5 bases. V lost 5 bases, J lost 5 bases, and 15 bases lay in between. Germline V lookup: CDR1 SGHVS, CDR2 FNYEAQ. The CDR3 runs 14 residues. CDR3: CASSPPGGRETQYF. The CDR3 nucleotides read TGTGCCAGCAGCCCCCCGGGCGGGCGGGAGACCCAGTACTTC.